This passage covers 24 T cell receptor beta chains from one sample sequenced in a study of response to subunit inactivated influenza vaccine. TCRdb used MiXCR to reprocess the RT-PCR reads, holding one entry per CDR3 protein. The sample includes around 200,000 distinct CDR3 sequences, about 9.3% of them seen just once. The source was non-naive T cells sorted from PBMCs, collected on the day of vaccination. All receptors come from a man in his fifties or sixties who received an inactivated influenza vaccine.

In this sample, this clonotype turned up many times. The CDR3 DNA reads TGTGCCAGCAGTCAGGGGGCTCGGACTGAAGCTTTCTTT. It is translated as CASSQGARTEAFF. The rearrangement links TRBV6-2 or TRBV6-3 to TRBJ1-1; the match to TRBD1 covers 8 bases. V lost 5 bases and J lost 5; bases outside the gene matches: 4. The CDR3 covers 13 residues. The germline V gene encodes CDR1 MNHEY and CDR2 SVGEGT.

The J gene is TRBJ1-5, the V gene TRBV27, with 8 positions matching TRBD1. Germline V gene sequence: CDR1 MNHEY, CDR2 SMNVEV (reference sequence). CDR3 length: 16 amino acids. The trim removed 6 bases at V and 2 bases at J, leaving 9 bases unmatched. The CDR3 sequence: CASSLGQGKGNQPQHF. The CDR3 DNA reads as TGTGCCAGCAGCCTCGGACAGGGAAAGGGCAATCAGCCCCAGCATTTT.

This chain's CDR3 is CSASPLVSSTGELFF. The CDR3 nucleotides read TGCAGTGCTAGCCCCCTTGTGAGTTCGACCGGGGAGCTGTTTTTT. The V and J genes are TRBV20-1 and TRBJ2-2, with D hard to call. The CDR3 runs 15 residues. Germline assignment: CDR1 DFQATT and CDR2 SNEGSKA (reference sequence). Trimming removed 3 bases at V and 5 bases at J, with 16 bases between.

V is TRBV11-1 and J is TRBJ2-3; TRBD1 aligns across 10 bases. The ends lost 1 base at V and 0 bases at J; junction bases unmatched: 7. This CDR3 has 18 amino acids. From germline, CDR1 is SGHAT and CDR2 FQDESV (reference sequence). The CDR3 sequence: CASSLVRPGQGSTDTQYF. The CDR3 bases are TGTGCCAGCAGCTTAGTTCGACCGGGACAGGGGAGCACAGATACGCAGTATTTT.

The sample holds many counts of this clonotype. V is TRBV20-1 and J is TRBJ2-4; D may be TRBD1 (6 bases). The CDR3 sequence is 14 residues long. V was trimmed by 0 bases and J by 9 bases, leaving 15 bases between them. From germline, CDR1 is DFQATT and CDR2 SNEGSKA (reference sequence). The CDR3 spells CSARDLQGYGIQYF. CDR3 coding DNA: TGCAGTGCTAGAGATCTACAGGGATATGGCATTCAGTACTTC.

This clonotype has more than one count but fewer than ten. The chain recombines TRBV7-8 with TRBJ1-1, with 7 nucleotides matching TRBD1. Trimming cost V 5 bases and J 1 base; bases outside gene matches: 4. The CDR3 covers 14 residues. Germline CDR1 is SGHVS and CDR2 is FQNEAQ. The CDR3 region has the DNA TGTGCCAGCAGCATAGGGACAGCGAACACTGAAGCTTTCTTT. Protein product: CASSIGTANTEAFF.

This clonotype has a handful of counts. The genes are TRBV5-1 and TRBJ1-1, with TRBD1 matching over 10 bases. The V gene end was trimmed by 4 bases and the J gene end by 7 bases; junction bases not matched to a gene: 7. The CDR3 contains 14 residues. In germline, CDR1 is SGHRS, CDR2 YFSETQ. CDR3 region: CASSTLGQGDEAFF. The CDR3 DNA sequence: TGCGCCAGCAGCACCCTAGGACAGGGGGATGAAGCTTTCTTT.

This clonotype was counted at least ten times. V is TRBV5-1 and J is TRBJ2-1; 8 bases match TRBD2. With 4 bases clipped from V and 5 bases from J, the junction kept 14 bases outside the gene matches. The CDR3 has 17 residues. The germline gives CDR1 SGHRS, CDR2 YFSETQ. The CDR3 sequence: CASSGGPAGVVNNEQFF. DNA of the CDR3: TGCGCCAGCAGCGGGGGGCCAGCGGGAGTGGTGAACAATGAGCAGTTCTTC.

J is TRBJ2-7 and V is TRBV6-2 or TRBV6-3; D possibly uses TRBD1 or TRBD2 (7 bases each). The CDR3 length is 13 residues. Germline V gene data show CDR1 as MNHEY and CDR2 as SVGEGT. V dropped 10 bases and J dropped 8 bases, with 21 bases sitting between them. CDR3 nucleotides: TGTGCCACCCACTCTACACAGGGGACTAAGCAGTACTTC. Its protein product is CATHSTQGTKQYF.

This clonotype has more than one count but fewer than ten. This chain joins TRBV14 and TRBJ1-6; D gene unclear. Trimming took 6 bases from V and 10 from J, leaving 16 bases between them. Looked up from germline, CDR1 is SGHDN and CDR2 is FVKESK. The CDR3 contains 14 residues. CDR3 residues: CASRPPGDGSPLHF. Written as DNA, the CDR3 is TGTGCCAGCAGACCCCCGGGAGACGGCTCACCCCTCCACTTT.

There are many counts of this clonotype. In DNA, the CDR3 is TGCAGTGCTAGAGATCTTGGGGCCCCCAACGAGCAGTACTTC. Amino acids: CSARDLGAPNEQYF. The chain is built from TRBV20-1 and TRBJ2-7; weak D call: TRBD1 (5 bases). The CDR3 loop spans 14 amino acids. The germline V and J ends were trimmed by 0 bases and 5 bases, with 14 bases remaining between them. Looked up from germline, CDR1 is DFQATT and CDR2 is SNEGSKA (reference sequence).

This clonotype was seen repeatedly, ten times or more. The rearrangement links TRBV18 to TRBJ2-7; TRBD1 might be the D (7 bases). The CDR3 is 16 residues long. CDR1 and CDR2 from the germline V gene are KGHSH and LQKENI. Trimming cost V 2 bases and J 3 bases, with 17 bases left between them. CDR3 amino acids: CASSPSSRGVYYEQYF. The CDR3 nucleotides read TGTGCCAGCTCACCAAGTAGCAGGGGGGTCTACTACGAGCAGTACTTC.

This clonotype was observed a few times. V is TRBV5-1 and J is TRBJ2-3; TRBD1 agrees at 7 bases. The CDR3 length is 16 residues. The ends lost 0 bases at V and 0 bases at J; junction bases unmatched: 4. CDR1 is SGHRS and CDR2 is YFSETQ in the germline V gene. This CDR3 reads CASSLEGAVSTDTQYF. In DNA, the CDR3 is TGCGCCAGCAGCTTGGAGGGGGCAGTGAGCACAGATACGCAGTATTTT.

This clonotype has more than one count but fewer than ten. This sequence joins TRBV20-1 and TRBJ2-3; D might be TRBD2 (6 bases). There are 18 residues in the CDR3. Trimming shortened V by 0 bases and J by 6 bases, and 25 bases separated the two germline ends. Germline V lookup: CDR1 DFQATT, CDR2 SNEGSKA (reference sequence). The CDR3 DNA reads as TGCAGTGCTAGAGATTGGCGGAGGCACGGGACTGGAGCTGATACGCAGTATTTT. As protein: CSARDWRRHGTGADTQYF.

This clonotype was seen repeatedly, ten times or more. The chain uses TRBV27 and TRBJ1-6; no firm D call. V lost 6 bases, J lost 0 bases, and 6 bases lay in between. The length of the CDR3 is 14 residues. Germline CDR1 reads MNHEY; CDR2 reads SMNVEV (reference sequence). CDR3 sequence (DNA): TGTGCCAGCAGGACACCCTCCTATAATTCACCCCTCCACTTT. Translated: CASRTPSYNSPLHF.

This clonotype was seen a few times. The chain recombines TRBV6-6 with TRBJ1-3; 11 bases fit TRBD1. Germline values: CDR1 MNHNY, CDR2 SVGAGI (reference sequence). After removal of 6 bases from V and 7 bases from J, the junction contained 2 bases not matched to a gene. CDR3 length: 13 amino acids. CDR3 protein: CASRGQGGNTIYF. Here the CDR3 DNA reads TGTGCCAGCAGGGGACAGGGGGGTAACACCATATATTTT.

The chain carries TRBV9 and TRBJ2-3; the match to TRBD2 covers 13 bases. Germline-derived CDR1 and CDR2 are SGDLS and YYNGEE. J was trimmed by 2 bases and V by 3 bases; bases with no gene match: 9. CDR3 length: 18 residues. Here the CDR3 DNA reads TGTGCCAGCAGCGCCAACCTCGGACTAGCGGGGGACACAGATACGCAGTATTTT. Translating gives CASSANLGLAGDTDTQYF.

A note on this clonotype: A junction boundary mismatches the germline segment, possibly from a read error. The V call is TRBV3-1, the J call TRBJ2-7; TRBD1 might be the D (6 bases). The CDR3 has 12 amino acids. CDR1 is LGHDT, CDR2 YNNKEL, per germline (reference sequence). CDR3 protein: CASSQTGATSHF. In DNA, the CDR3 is TGTGCCAGCAGCCAGACAGGCGCCACTTCCCACTTC.

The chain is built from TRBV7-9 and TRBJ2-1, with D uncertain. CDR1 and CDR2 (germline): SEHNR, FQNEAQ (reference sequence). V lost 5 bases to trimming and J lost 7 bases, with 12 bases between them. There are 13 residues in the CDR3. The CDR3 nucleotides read TGTGCCAGCAGCAGAGATATAGTGAATGAGCAGTTCTTC. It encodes CASSRDIVNEQFF.

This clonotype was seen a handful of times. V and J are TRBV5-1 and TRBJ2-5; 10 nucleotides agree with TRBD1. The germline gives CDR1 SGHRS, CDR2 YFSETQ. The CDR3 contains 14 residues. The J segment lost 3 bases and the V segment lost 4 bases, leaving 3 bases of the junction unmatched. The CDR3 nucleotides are TGCGCCAGCAGCAAGGGACAGGGGAAAGAGACCCAGTACTTC. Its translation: CASSKGQGKETQYF.

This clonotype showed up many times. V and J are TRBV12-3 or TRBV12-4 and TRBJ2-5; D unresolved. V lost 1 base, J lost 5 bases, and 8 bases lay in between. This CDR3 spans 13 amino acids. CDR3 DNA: TGTGCCAGCAGTTTAGGTAGTACGGAGACCCAGTACTTC. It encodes CASSLGSTETQYF.

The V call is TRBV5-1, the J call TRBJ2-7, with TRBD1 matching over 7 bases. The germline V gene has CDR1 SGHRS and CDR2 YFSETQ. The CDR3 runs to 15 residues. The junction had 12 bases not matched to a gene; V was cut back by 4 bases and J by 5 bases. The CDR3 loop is CASSRKDRVGDEQYF. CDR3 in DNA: TGCGCCAGCAGCCGGAAAGACAGGGTAGGTGACGAGCAGTACTTC. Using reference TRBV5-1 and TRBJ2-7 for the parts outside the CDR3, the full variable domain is KAGVTQTPRYLIKTRGQQVTLSCSPISGHRSVSWYQQTPGQGLQFLFEYFSETQRNKGNFPGRFSGRQFSNSRSEMNVSTLELGDSALYLCASSRKDRVGDEQYFGPGTRLTVT.

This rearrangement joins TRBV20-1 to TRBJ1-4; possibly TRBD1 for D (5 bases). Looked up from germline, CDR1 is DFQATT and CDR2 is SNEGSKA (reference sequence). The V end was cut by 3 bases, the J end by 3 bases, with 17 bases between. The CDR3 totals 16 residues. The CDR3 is CSASEQGGAPNEKLFF. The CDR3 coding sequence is TGCAGTGCTAGCGAGCAGGGAGGAGCGCCTAATGAAAAACTGTTTTTT.

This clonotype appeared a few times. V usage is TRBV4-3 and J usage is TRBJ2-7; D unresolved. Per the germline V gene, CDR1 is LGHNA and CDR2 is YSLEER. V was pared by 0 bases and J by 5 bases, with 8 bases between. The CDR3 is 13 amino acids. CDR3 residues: CASSQEGGNEQYF. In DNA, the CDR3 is TGCGCCAGCAGCCAAGAGGGTGGCAACGAGCAGTACTTC.